These T cell receptor beta chains were read from a single sample in a study of blood T cell repertoires in COVID-19. Clones were read by immunoSEQ multiplex PCR, and TCRdb kept only the in-frame ones, dropping some. This repertoire shows approximately 450,000 clones, around 89% found once; its top ten account for approximately 4.5%. Sample: peripheral blood. All receptors come from a woman between 25 and 40 years old with acute or convalescent COVID-19. The CDR3 runs from the conserved cysteine through the conserved F or W. The D gene is left open where the match is weak. The size entry is marked missing in some rows and otherwise reads once, few, many or a size class.

NA	TRBV6-2/TRBV6-3	TRBD2	TRBJ2-5	TGTGCCAGCAGTTTGGGGGGGTGGGAGACCCAGTACTTC	CASSLGGWETQYF
NA	TRBV5-1	NA	TRBJ1-2	TGCGCCAGCAGCTTGGGCTCCTGGGGGGGAAATGGCTACACCTTC	CASSLGSWGGNGYTF
NA	TRBV13	TRBD1	TRBJ1-2	TGTGCCAGCAGCTTCCTCACAGGGGGGACAGCTAACTATGGCTACACCTTC	CASSFLTGGTANYGYTF
NA	TRBV5-1	TRBD2	TRBJ2-3	TGCGCCAGCAGCTTGGCCAGTTCGGCGGGGGGGCTTTCAGATACGCAGTATTTT	CASSLASSAGGLSDTQYF
NA	TRBV5-4	TRBD1	TRBJ1-1	TGTGCCAGCAGATATGACAGGGGAGCTGAAGCTTTCTTT	CASRYDRGAEAFF
NA	TRBV9	TRBD2	TRBJ2-2	TGTGCCAGCAGCCCTTGGACTAGCCTCGCCGGGGAGCTGTTTTTT	CASSPWTSLAGELFF
once	TRBV9	TRBD2	TRBJ2-1	TGTGCCAGCAGCGTAGGGACTAGCGGCAATGAGCAGTTCTTC	CASSVGTSGNEQFF
NA	TRBV27	NA	TRBJ1-6	TGTGCCAGCAGGGGCCTCGAGACAGTTAGATATAATTCACCCCTCCACTTT	CASRGLETVRYNSPLHF
few	TRBV24-1	NA	TRBJ1-1	TGTGCCACCAGTGATAGGGGCGACGCTTTCTTT	CATSDRGDAFF
NA	TRBV9	NA	TRBJ2-3	TGTGCCAGCAGTTTCGGGGAGCACACAGATACGCAGTATTTT	CASSFGEHTDTQYF
NA	TRBV19	NA	TRBJ2-3	TGTGCCATCACCGACAGGTCCACAGATACGCAGTATTTT	CAITDRSTDTQYF
once	TRBV5-6	NA	TRBJ1-1	TGTGCCAGCAGCTTGGGGCGGGGTGGCACTGAAGCTTTCTTT	CASSLGRGGTEAFF
NA	TRBV29-1	TRBD2	TRBJ2-7	TGCAGCGTCCTCCCGGGAGGCAGGGCCTACGAGCAGTACTTC	CSVLPGGRAYEQYF
few	TRBV6-5	NA	TRBJ1-1	TGTGCCAGCAGGGGACTAGCTAATGCTGAAGCTTTCTTT	CASRGLANAEAFF
NA	TRBV28	NA	TRBJ2-7	TGTGCCAGCAGCCACTACGAGCAGTACTTC	CASSHYEQYF
once	TRBV6-2/TRBV6-3	TRBD2	TRBJ2-2	TGTGCCAGCAGTTACCCACCGAGGACTAGCGGGTTCGATTCCGGGGAGCTGTTTTTT	CASSYPPRTSGFDSGELFF
NA	TRBV30	NA	TRBJ2-7	TGTGCCTGGAGTCCCGGCTCCTACGAGCAGTACTTC	CAWSPGSYEQYF
NA	TRBV10-1	NA	TRBJ2-1	TGCGCCAGCAGTGCCCCAAATAGCGATGAGCAGTTCTTC	CASSAPNSDEQFF